This T cell receptor beta chain was obtained from a study of technical replicates of blood from several donors. Assay used: immunoSEQ multiplex PCR; TCRdb lists only in-frame clones, some missing. Seen here are more than 65,000 clones, over 75% observed once, and the top ten hold 0.39%. The CDR3 extends over 13 amino acids. CDR1 MGHDK and CDR2 SYGVNS come from the germline V gene. V gave up 6 bases and J gave up 0 bases, with 8 bases separating them. The chain is built from TRBV25-1 and TRBJ1-1; D remains ambiguous. Sequencing was carried out using T cells isolated from PBMCs. The source of this sequence is a human donor in good health. CDR3 DNA: TGTGCCAGCAGCCGGGAATTGAACACTGAAGCTTTCTTT. Translated, it gives CASSRELNTEAFF. The variable domain in full, completed from reference TRBV25-1 and TRBJ1-1, reads EADIYQTPRYLVIGTGKKITLECSQTMGHDKMYWYQQDPGMELHLIHYSYGVNSTEKGDLSSESTVSRIRTEHFPLTLESARPSHTSQYLCASSRELNTEAFFGQGTRLTVV.